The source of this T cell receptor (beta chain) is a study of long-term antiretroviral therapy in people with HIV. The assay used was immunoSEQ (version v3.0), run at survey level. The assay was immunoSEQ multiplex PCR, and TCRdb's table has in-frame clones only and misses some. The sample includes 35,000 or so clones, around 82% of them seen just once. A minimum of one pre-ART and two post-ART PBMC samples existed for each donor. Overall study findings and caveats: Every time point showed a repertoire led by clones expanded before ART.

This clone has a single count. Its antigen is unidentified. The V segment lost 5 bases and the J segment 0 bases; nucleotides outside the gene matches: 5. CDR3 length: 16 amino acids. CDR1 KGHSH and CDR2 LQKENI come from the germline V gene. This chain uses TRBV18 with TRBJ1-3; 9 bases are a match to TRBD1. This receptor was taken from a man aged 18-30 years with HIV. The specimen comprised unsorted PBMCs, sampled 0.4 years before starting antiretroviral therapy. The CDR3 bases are TGTGCCAGCTCAGGAACAGGGGGCGGCTCTGGAAACACCATATATTTT. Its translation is CASSGTGGGSGNTIYF.